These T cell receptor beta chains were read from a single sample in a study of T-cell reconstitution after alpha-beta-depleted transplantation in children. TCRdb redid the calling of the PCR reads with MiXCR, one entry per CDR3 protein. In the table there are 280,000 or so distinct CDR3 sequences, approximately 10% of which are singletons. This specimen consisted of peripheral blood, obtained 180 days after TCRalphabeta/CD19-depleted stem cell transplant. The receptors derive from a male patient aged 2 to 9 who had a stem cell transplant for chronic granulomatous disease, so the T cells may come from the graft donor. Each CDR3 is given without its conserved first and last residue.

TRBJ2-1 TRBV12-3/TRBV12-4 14 ASSILAGIPYNEQF
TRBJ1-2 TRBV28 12 ASSFGGVSYGYT
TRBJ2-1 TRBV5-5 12 ASSSPTRANEQF
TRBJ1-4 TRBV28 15 ASSSPGQGPTNEKLF
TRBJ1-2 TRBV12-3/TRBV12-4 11 ASSLDGFYGYT
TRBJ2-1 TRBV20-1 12 SARWAGTYNEQF
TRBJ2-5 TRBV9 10 ASSFGFGTQY
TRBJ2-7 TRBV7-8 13 ASSLLAGATPEQY
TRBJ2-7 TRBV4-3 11 ASSQGPPGEQY
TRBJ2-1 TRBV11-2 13 ASRNERGSYNEQF
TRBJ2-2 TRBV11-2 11 ASSFTETGELF
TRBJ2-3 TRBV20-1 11 SARLVPTDTQY
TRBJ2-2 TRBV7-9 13 ASSPPRGQGFQLF
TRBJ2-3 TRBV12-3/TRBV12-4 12 ASSPRETTDTQY
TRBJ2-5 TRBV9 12 ASSVEAHRGTQY
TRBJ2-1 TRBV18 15 ASSPLASGAYYNEQF
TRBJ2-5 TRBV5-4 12 ASSYASTLETQY
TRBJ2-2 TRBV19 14 ASRDRDIANTGELF
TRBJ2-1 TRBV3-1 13 ASSQDSGFPNEQF